The clone carrying this T cell receptor (beta chain) was counted ten times or more. Its antigen is currently unknown. Looked up from germline, CDR1 is SNHLY and CDR2 is FYNNEI. The V and J ends lost 2 bases and 4 bases respectively, with 9 bases between them. This CDR3 has 14 residues. This sample stems from a study of regulatory T cells in long-lasting Graves disease. Notes on the study in general: TCR diversity was lower in persistent than newly diagnosed Graves' disease.

Arm-PCR of CDR3 regions with iRepertoire HTBI primers generated TCR beta libraries. MiXCR, applied by TCRdb to the multiplex PCR reads, yields one record per CDR3 protein. Among about 440,000 distinct CDR3 sequences listed, 16% were seen once. The time point is: newly diagnosed GD, antithyroid drugs for less than 3 months. PBMC-derived RNA was used for the TCR library. The data were also submitted as part of a second study, on T cells in Graves' hyperthyroidism and ophthalmopathy.

The TCR comes from a woman aged 25 to 39 with Graves disease. The chain couples TRBV2 to TRBJ1-5, with D uncertain. This material consisted of peripheral blood mononuclear cells (PBMCs), taken at new diagnosis, from a patient treated with antithyroid drugs. The CDR3 DNA is TGTGCCAGCAGTGAATGGACTTTAAATCAGCCCCAGCATTTT. Translation gives CASSEWTLNQPQHF.